This T cell receptor beta chain was retrieved from a study of shared clonotypes between healthy human individuals. Naive-designated CD8 cells lacked CD45RO, were positively enriched for CCR7, and omitted terminally differentiated effector memory CD45RA+ cells. In the original analysis: Without quality scores, immunoSEQ junctional reads could not be filtered like full-length reads. Produced via immunoSEQ multiplex PCR; TCRdb's table is partial and in-frame only. The V and J calls and clone size are taken from that table; D and trimming were inferred from the DNA. The sample contains around 2,000,000 clones, less than 95% of which appear only once. Sample: naive CD8+ T cells sorted from blood. The sequence was collected from a man aged 18 to 30 in good health.

Here the CDR3 DNA reads TGTGCCAGCAGCTGGACAGGGGGTGTTGAAAAACTGTTTTTT. Its protein product is CASSWTGGVEKLFF. V usage is TRBV28 and J usage is TRBJ1-4; TRBD1 matches 10 bases. This CDR3 is 14 amino acids long. Germline loops: CDR1 MDHEN, CDR2 SYDVKM. J lost 7 bases, V lost 6 bases, and 5 bases had no gene match.